Each of the 17 T cell receptor beta chains below was sequenced from the same sample in a study of beta chain features in type 1 diabetes. Overall study results and limits: Shortening that was moderate but significant affected the TCRB CDR3s of Type 1 diabetes patients in all four CD4+ subsets.

These receptors are not linked to any known antigen. Expressed TCRB transcripts were sequenced because the entire RNA isolate underwent reverse transcription. Only in-frame clones appear in the TCRdb table, and some are missing; sequencing was by immunoSEQ multiplex PCR. The table includes some 250,000 clones, more than 11% detected once. The specimen was naive CD4+ T cells from blood. These receptor sequences come from a man under 40 with type 1 diabetes.

V is TRBV2 and J is TRBJ2-7, with D possibly being TRBD1 (5 bases). The germline V and J ends were trimmed by 7 bases and 6 bases, with 16 bases remaining between them. CDR1 and CDR2 from the germline V gene are SNHLY and FYNNEI. The CDR3 consists of 13 residues. This CDR3 is CASNLRVGVEQYF. CDR3 nucleotide sequence: TGTGCCAGCAACCTAAGGGTAGGGGTCGAGCAGTACTTC. Based on the CDR3 plus reference TRBV2 and TRBJ2-7, the full variable domain is EPEVTQTPSHQVTQMGQEVILRCVPISNHLYFYWYRQILGQKVEFLVSFYNNEISEKSEIFDDQFSVERPDGSNFTLKIRSTKLEDSAMYFCASNLRVGVEQYFGPGTRLTVT.

There are a few counts of this clone. The V and J genes are TRBV25-1 and TRBJ2-7; 8 nucleotides align to TRBD1. The trim removed 2 bases at V and 6 bases at J, leaving 6 bases unmatched. Germline CDR1 is MGHDK and CDR2 is SYGVNS. This CDR3 is built from 14 residues. The CDR3 loop is CASSETGGRSEQYF. Written as DNA, the CDR3 is TGTGCCAGCAGTGAAACAGGGGGGAGGAGCGAGCAGTACTTC.

This clone was observed a handful of times. V and J are TRBV2 and TRBJ2-3; possibly TRBD2 for D (6 bases). The V gene's germline CDR1 is SNHLY and CDR2 FYNNEI. Trimming shortened V by 4 bases and J by 2 bases, and 10 bases separated the two germline ends. The CDR3 runs to 14 residues. CDR3 in amino acids: CASSGTTTTDTQYF. CDR3 coding DNA: TGTGCCAGCAGTGGGACTACCACCACAGATACGCAGTATTTT.

This chain links TRBV29-1 with TRBJ2-5, with no clear D. V shed 4 bases and J shed 5 bases, with 14 bases lying between them. Germline lookup yields CDR1 SQVTM and CDR2 ANQGSEA. The CDR3 loop spans 13 amino acids. Here the CDR3 DNA reads TGCAGCGTTGGGGCCCCAGGTGAGGAGACCCAGTACTTC. This gives the protein CSVGAPGEETQYF.

The CDR3 loop is CASSRPGQGGYEQYF. The DNA of the CDR3 is TGTGCCAGCAGTCGCCCGGGACAGGGGGGTTACGAGCAGTACTTC. The chain combines TRBV6-5 with TRBJ2-7, with 11 bases lining up with TRBD1. V was pared by 5 bases and J by 4 bases, with 7 bases of the junction left unmatched. Germline V gene data show CDR1 as MNHEY and CDR2 as SVGAGI. The CDR3 is 15 amino acids.

The J gene is TRBJ1-1, the V gene TRBV29-1, with a weak D call TRBD1 (5 bases). CDR3 length: 15 residues. Per germline, CDR1 SQVTM and CDR2 ANQGSEA. V was pared by 3 bases and J by 3 bases, with 17 bases between. CDR3 in DNA: TGCAGCGTTGACAGGCAGGCCGAAGGGGACACTGAAGCTTTCTTT. Residues: CSVDRQAEGDTEAFF.

The chain recombines TRBV7-2 with TRBJ2-7; TRBD2 is a possible D gene (6 bases). In germline, CDR1 is SGHTA, CDR2 FQGNSA. V lost 6 bases to trimming and J lost 6 bases, with 21 bases between them. CDR3 length equals 15 residues. CDR3 sequence: CASRKGGQEGTEQYF. As DNA, the CDR3 is TGTGCCAGCAGAAAAGGCGGGCAGGAGGGGACCGAGCAGTACTTC.

This chain's CDR3 is CASGRAYEQYF. The CDR3 bases are TGTGCCAGCGGTCGAGCCTACGAGCAGTACTTC. V usage is TRBV11-2 and J usage is TRBJ2-7; no clear D. Germline V gene lookup returns CDR1 SGHAT and CDR2 FQNNGV. V lost 8 bases and J lost 2, with 7 bases in between. CDR3 length: 11 residues.

This clone was detected only a few times. This chain connects TRBV30 to TRBJ2-7, with 9 bases lining up with TRBD1. The CDR3 contains 13 residues. V was pared by 5 bases and J by 1 base, with 3 bases of the junction left unmatched. Germline V CDR1 and CDR2: GTSNPN, SVGIG (reference sequence). CDR3 nucleotides: TGTGCCTGGTCCGGGACAGGGTCCTACGAGCAGTACTTC. It yields the protein CAWSGTGSYEQYF.

The chain is built from TRBV5-1 and TRBJ2-1, with 9 positions matching TRBD2. The CDR3 covers 16 residues. The germline V gene encodes CDR1 SGHRS and CDR2 YFSETQ. The junction had 12 bases not matched to a gene; V was cut back by 4 bases and J by 7 bases. The CDR3 is CASSEEAGGRWNEQFF. CDR3 DNA: TGCGCCAGCAGCGAGGAAGCGGGGGGCCGATGGAATGAGCAGTTCTTC.

This clone was seen more than once but under ten times. The chain joins TRBV5-4 to TRBJ2-1; 12 bases are shared with TRBD2. Germline V lookup: CDR1 SGHNT, CDR2 YYREEE (reference sequence). The CDR3 has 17 residues. Losses at the gene ends were 4 bases for V and 4 bases for J; bases not matched to a gene: 9. DNA for the CDR3: TGTGCCAGCAGCCTTCGGACTAGCGGGAAGTCTTACAATGAGCAGTTCTTC. Residues: CASSLRTSGKSYNEQFF.

The chain recombines TRBV5-1 with TRBJ2-5; D unresolved. Trimming removed 3 bases at V and 3 bases at J, with 3 bases between. Germline lookup yields CDR1 SGHRS and CDR2 YFSETQ. The CDR3 extends over 11 amino acids. CDR3 sequence reads: CASSYKETQYF. The CDR3 coding sequence is TGCGCCAGCAGCTATAAAGAGACCCAGTACTTC.

There are a few counts of this clone. This sequence joins TRBV2 and TRBJ1-5; 7 bases align to TRBD1. Germline-derived CDR1 and CDR2 are SNHLY and FYNNEI. The CDR3 runs 13 residues. The trim removed 6 bases at V and 5 bases at J, leaving 4 bases unmatched. The CDR3 protein is CASRGGGDQPQHF. CDR3 nucleotides: TGTGCCAGCAGAGGAGGGGGCGATCAGCCCCAGCATTTT.

The chain links TRBV5-1 to TRBJ2-7; unclear D gene. V lost 1 base and J lost 0, with 11 bases in between. The CDR3 has 15 amino acids. CDR1 SGHRS and CDR2 YFSETQ come from the germline V gene. CDR3 residues: CASSLNRGDSYEQYF. The CDR3 bases are TGCGCCAGCAGCTTGAATCGTGGAGACTCCTACGAGCAGTACTTC.

Comments on this clone: Other DNA sequences from this sample encode an identical CDR3 as well. The rearrangement links TRBV18 to TRBJ2-7; no clear D gene. The CDR3 has 14 amino acids. Trimming left V 0 bases short and J 1 base short, with 7 bases between. Looked up from germline, CDR1 is KGHSH and CDR2 is LQKENI. The CDR3 bases are TGTGCCAGCTCACCACCGGCAGGATCCTACGAGCAGTACTTC. Protein: CASSPPAGSYEQYF.

The sample holds a few counts of this clone. The chain is built from TRBV2 and TRBJ2-6; weak D call: TRBD1 (5 bases). Germline V gene lookup returns CDR1 SNHLY and CDR2 FYNNEI. The CDR3 sequence is 13 residues long. Trimming shortened V by 7 bases and J by 2 bases, and 6 bases separated the two germline ends. CDR3 region: CASTGPGANVLTF. As DNA, the CDR3 is TGTGCCAGCACAGGGCCTGGGGCCAACGTCCTGACTTTC.

The chain couples TRBV5-6 to TRBJ1-2; the match to TRBD1 covers 7 bases. The V gene end was trimmed by 4 bases and the J gene end by 4 bases; junction bases not matched to a gene: 7. From germline, CDR1 is SGHDT and CDR2 YYEEEE. There are 14 residues in the CDR3. The CDR3 is CASSPRTGRYGYTF. CDR3 coding DNA: TGTGCCAGCAGCCCAAGGACAGGCCGCTATGGCTACACCTTC.